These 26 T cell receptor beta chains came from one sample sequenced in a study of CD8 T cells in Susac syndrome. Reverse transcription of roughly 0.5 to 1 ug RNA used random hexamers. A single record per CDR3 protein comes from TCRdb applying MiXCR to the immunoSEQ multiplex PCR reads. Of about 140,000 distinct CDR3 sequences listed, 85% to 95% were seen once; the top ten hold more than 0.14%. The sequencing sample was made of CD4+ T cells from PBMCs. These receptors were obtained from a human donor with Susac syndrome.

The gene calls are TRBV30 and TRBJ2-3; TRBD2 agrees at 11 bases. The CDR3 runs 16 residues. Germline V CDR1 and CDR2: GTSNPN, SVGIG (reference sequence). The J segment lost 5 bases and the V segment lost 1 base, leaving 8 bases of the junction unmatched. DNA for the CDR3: TGTGCCTGGAGTGAGACGACTAGCGGGACCGGAGATACGCAGTATTTT. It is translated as CAWSETTSGTGDTQYF.

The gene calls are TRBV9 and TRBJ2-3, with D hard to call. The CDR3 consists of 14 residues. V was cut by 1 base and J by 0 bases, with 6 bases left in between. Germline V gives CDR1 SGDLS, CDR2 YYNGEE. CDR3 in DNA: TGTGCCAGCAGCGTACGATCTAGCACAGATACGCAGTATTTT. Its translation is CASSVRSSTDTQYF.

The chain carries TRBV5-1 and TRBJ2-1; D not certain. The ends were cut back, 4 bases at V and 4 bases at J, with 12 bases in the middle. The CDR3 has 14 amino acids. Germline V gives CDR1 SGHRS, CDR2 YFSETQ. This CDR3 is CASSQNVGYNEQFF. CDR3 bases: TGCGCCAGCAGCCAGAACGTGGGGTACAATGAGCAGTTCTTC.

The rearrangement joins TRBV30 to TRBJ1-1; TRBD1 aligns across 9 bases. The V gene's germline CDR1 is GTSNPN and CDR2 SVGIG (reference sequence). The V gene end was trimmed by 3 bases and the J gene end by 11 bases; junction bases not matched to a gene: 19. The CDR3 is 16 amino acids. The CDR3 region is CAWSETRGQGGRGAFF. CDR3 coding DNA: TGTGCCTGGAGCGAGACCCGGGGACAGGGAGGACGTGGTGCTTTCTTT.

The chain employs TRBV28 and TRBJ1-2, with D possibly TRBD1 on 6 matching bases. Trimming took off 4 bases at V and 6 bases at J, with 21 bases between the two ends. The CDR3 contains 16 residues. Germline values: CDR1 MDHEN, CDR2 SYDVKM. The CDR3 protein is CASSSAWGGGFNGYTF. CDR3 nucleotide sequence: TGTGCCAGCAGTTCCGCGTGGGGGGGCGGTTTCAATGGCTACACCTTC.

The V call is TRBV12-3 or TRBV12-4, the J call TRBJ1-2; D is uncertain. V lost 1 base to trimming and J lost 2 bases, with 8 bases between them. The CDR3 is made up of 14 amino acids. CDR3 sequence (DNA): TGTGCCAGCAGTTTAGGAGAGGGAAACTATGGCTACACCTTC. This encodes CASSLGEGNYGYTF.

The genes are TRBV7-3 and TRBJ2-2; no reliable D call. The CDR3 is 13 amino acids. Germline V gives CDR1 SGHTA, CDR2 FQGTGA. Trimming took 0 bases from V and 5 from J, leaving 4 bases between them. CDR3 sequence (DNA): TGTGCCAGCAGCTTAACGCGGACCGGGGAGCTGTTTTTT. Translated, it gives CASSLTRTGELFF.

Here the CDR3 DNA reads TGCAGTGCTAGAGGGCAGGGGGGGATGAGCAATCAGCCCCAGCATTTT. Amino acids: CSARGQGGMSNQPQHF. V is TRBV20-1 and J is TRBJ1-5; 7 nucleotides line up with TRBD1. With 1 base clipped from V and 1 base from J, the junction kept 7 bases outside the gene matches. Germline-derived CDR1 and CDR2 are DFQATT and SNEGSKA (reference sequence). This CDR3 is built from 16 residues.

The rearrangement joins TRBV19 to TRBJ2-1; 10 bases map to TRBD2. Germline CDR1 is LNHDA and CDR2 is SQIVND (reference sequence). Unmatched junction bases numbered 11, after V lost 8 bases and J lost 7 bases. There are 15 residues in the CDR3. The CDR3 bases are TGTGCCAGTTTCTCCTCAGCGGGGGGGGTGAATGAGCAGTTCTTC. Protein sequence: CASFSSAGGVNEQFF.

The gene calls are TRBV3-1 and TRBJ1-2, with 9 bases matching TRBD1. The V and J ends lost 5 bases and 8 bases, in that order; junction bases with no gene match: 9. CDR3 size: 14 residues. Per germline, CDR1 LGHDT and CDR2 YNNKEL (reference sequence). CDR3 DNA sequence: TGTGCCAGCAGCGTAGCGGACAGGGGAGGCGGCTACACCTTC. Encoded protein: CASSVADRGGGYTF.

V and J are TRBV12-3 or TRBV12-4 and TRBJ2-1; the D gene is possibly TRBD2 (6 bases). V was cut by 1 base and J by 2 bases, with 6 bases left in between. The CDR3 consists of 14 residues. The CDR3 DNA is TGTGCCAGCAGTTTAGGACTAGCCTACAATGAGCAGTTCTTC. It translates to CASSLGLAYNEQFF.

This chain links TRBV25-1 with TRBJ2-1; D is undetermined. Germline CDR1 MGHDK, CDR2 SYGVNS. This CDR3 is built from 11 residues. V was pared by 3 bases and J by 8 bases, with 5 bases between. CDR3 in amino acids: CASSESYEQFF. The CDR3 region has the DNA TGTGCCAGCAGTGAGTCCTATGAGCAGTTCTTC.

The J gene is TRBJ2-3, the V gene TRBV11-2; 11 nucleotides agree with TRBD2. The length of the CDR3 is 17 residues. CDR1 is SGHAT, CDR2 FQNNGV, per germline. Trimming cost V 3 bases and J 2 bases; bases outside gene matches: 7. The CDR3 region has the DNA TGTGCCAGCAGCTTGGCCGGGACTAGCGGCCCCACAGATACGCAGTATTTT. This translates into CASSLAGTSGPTDTQYF.

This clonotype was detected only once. The CDR3 DNA sequence: TGTGCCAGCAGTTACGGGACAGTTGCTTTCTTT. This encodes CASSYGTVAFF. V is TRBV6-2 or TRBV6-3 and J is TRBJ1-1; 7 bases line up with TRBD1. V shed 2 bases and J 11 bases; nucleotides not matched to a gene: 2. This CDR3 is 11 amino acids long. From germline, CDR1 is MNHEY and CDR2 SVGEGT.

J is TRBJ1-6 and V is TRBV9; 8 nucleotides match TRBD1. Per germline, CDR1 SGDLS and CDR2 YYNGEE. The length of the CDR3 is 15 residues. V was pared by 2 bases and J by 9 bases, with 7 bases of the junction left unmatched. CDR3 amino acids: CASSVGTGDISPLHF. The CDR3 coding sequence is TGTGCCAGCAGCGTTGGGACAGGCGATATTTCACCCCTCCACTTT.

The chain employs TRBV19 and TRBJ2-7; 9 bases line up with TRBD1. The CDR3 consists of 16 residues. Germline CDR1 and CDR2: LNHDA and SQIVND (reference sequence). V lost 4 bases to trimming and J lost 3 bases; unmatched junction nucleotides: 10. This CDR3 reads CASSTYTRTGDYEQYF. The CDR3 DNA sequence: TGTGCCAGTAGTACCTATACTCGGACAGGGGACTACGAGCAGTACTTC.

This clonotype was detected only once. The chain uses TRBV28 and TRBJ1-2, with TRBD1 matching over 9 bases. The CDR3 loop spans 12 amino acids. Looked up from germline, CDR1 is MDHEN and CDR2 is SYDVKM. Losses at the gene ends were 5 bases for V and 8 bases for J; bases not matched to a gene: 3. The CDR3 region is CASSRDRVGYTF. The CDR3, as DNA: TGTGCCAGCAGTCGGGACAGGGTAGGCTACACCTTC.

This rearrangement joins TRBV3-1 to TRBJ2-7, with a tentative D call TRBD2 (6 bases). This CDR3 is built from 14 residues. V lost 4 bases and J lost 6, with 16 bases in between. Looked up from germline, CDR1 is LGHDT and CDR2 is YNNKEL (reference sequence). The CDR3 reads CASSLVSGVSEQYF. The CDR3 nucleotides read TGTGCCAGCAGCCTTGTCTCGGGAGTCTCCGAGCAGTACTTC.

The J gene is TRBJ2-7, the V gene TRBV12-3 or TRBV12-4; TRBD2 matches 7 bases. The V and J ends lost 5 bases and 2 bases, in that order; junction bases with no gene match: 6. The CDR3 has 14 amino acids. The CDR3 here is CASSNGGGPYEQYF. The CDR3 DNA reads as TGTGCCAGCAGTAACGGCGGGGGTCCCTACGAGCAGTACTTC.

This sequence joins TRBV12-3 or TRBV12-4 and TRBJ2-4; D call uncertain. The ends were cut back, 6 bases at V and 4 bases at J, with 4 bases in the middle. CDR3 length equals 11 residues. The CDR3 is CASRQKNIQYF. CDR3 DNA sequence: TGTGCCAGCAGGCAGAAAAACATTCAGTACTTC.

CDR3 DNA: TGCGCCAGCAGCTTGGCCTCCGGGACAGGGAACCAAGAGACCCAGTACTTC. Protein product: CASSLASGTGNQETQYF. The chain couples TRBV5-1 to TRBJ2-5; TRBD1 matches at 9 bases. With 0 bases clipped from V and 0 bases from J, the junction kept 6 bases outside the gene matches. CDR3 length: 17 residues. In germline, CDR1 is SGHRS, CDR2 YFSETQ.

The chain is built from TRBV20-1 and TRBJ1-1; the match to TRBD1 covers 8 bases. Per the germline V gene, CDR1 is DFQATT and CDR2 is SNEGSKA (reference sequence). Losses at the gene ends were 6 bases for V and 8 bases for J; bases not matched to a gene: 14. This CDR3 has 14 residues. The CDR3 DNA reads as TGCAGTGCCATCCTGGGGACAGGCCTCGACGAAGCTTTCTTT. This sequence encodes CSAILGTGLDEAFF.

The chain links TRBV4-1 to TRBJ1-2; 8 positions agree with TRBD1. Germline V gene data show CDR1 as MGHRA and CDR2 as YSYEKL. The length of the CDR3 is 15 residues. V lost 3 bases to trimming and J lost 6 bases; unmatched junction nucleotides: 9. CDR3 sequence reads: CASSQRATGEDGYTF. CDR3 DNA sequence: TGCGCCAGCAGCCAGAGAGCGACAGGGGAAGATGGCTACACCTTC.

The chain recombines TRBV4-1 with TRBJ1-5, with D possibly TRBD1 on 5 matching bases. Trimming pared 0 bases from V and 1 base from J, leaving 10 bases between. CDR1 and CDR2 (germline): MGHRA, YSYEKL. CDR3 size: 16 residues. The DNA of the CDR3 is TGCGCCAGCAGCCAAGAGGGGAGGGGAAGCAATCAGCCCCAGCATTTT. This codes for CASSQEGRGSNQPQHF.

CDR3 loop: CASSPNSGHSGSPLHF. The CDR3, as DNA: TGTGCCAGCTCACCAAACTCCGGGCACAGTGGTTCACCCCTCCACTTT. The chain has TRBV18 and TRBJ1-6; D uncertain. This CDR3 has 16 amino acids. Trimming left V 2 bases short and J 9 bases short, with 17 bases between. The V gene's germline CDR1 is KGHSH and CDR2 LQKENI.

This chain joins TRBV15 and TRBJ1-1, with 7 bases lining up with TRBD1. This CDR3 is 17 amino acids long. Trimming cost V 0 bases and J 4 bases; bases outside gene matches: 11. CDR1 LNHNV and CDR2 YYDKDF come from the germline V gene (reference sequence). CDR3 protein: CATSREGWDSRGTEAFF. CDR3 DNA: TGTGCCACCAGCAGAGAAGGTTGGGACAGCCGTGGCACTGAAGCTTTCTTT.